The rows below give T cell receptor beta chains drawn from one sample of a study of T cell responses to AZD1222 COVID-19 vaccine. Here immunoSEQ multiplex PCR was the method, and the copy in TCRdb shows in-frame clones only, minus some. The table shows 150,000 to 200,000 clones, with 80% to 95% occurring only once. This specimen was peripheral blood, taken on day 0 of AZD1222 vaccination. The receptors were sampled from an adult in good health. The CDR3 runs from the conserved cysteine through the conserved F or W. D genes are given only for firm matches. The size of a clone is reported for some rows only, either as once, few or many, or as a class for expanded clones.

J | V | D | length | size | CDR3 | DNA
TRBJ1-1 | TRBV5-4 | . | 14 | . | CASSSRQANTEAFF | TGTGCCAGCAGCTCGAGACAGGCGAACACTGAAGCTTTCTTT
TRBJ1-5 | TRBV4-1 | . | 14 | once | CASSQDRGGQPQHF | TGCGCCAGCAGCCAAGACAGGGGAGGTCAGCCCCAGCATTTT
TRBJ2-7 | TRBV24-1 | . | 15 | . | CATSDDGRTAYEQYF | TGTGCCACCAGTGATGATGGCAGGACAGCCTACGAGCAGTACTTC
TRBJ1-3 | TRBV29-1 | . | 14 | . | CSVDGTGTGNTIYF | TGCAGCGTTGACGGAACAGGGACGGGAAACACCATATATTTT
TRBJ2-7 | TRBV5-4 | . | 15 | . | CASSPGHFTAYEQYF | TGTGCCAGCAGCCCGGGGCACTTCACCGCCTACGAGCAGTACTTC
TRBJ1-1 | TRBV3-1/TRBV3-2 | . | 13 | . | CASSPVGDTEAFF | TGTGCCAGCAGTCCGGTGGGTGACACTGAAGCTTTCTTT
TRBJ1-4 | TRBV2 | . | 14 | . | CASLSGQANEKLFF | TGTGCCAGTCTTAGCGGTCAAGCTAATGAAAAACTGTTTTTT
TRBJ2-7 | TRBV6-1 | TRBD1 | 14 | . | CASSDRHRGREQYF | TGTGCCAGCAGTGACCGGCACAGGGGGAGGGAGCAGTACTTC
TRBJ1-1 | TRBV6-1 | . | 13 | . | CASSDRVATEAFF | TGTGCCAGCAGTGACAGGGTGGCCACTGAAGCTTTCTTT
TRBJ2-1 | TRBV29-1 | . | 14 | . | CSVKVAGAPHEQFF | TGCAGCGTTAAAGTGGCGGGGGCCCCACATGAGCAGTTCTTC